Below, one T cell receptor beta chain is given with its context. During active infection, Seattle patients enrolled and were then monitored through disease. Per the study methods: Estimation of nucleated cell counts was performed using reference gene primer amplification. Produced via immunoSEQ multiplex PCR; TCRdb's table is partial and in-frame only. V and J calls and clone size are those listed in that table; D and trimming were worked out from the DNA. There are about 160,000 clones in the sample; about 90% occur only once, and about 4.8% lies in the top ten. This record comes from a study of blood T cell repertoires in COVID-19. Study details: Whether acute or convalescent, the COVID-19 samples came from the United States, Italy and Spain. The analysed material was cDNA or gDNA that came from T cells, B-cell-depleted T cells, or PBMCs.

This sequence was found in a man in his thirties or forties with COVID-19, enrolled during active disease. Sample: peripheral blood.

The CDR3 nucleotides read TGTGCCAGCAGCCCCAGGGAGGGGACCTACGAGCAGTACTTC. Its protein product is CASSPREGTYEQYF. The genes are TRBV7-8 and TRBJ2-7; the match to TRBD2 covers 7 bases. With 5 bases clipped from V and 2 bases from J, the junction kept 6 bases outside the gene matches. The CDR3 covers 14 residues. In germline, CDR1 is SGHVS, CDR2 FQNEAQ.